This is a list of T cell receptor beta chains from one sample in a study of T-cell memory formation after mild COVID-19. TCRdb analysed the 5' RACE reads with MiXCR anew, one entry per CDR3 protein. The data hold approximately 300,000 distinct CDR3 sequences, with 15% to 20% observed a single time. Sequenced sample: PBMCs or a T cell subset sorted from them (not recorded which). These receptors all stem from a man aged 18 to 29 who had mild COVID-19 (a few samples of this study predate the infection). Cell type and time point are not known. CDR3s include the opening cysteine and the closing phenylalanine or tryptophan. A D gene is named only where the DNA matches it firmly. Size is omitted from some rows. Given values are once, few, many or a class for expanded clones.

size	J	D	V	DNA	CDR3
-	TRBJ1-4	-	TRBV5-6	TGTGCCAGCAGCTTTGCGGACGCCCGAGTATATGAAAAACTGTTTTTT	CASSFADARVYEKLFF
-	TRBJ1-1	-	TRBV6-6	TGTGCCAGCAGTTACACACAGGTACTGAACACTGAAGCTTTCTTT	CASSYTQVLNTEAFF
many	TRBJ2-2	-	TRBV4-3	TGCGCCAGCAGCCAAGATCCGGTGACCGGGGAGCTGTTTTTT	CASSQDPVTGELFF
-	TRBJ1-6	-	TRBV27	TGTGCCAGCAGAGAGGGGGTAATCTCCTATAATTCACCCCTCCACTTT	CASREGVISYNSPLHF
-	TRBJ2-3	TRBD1	TRBV9	TGTGCCAGCAGCGTAGATCTGGGACAGGGTTTGAAGGGGGTGGATACGCAGTATTTT	CASSVDLGQGLKGVDTQYF
few	TRBJ1-4	-	TRBV4-1	TGCGCCAGCAGCGATTGGAGATTAACTAATGAAAAACTGTTTTTT	CASSDWRLTNEKLFF
few	TRBJ1-5	-	TRBV6-6	TGTGCCAGCAGTTACTCGGGGGCTAGCAATCAGCCCCAGCATTTT	CASSYSGASNQPQHF
-	TRBJ1-6	TRBD1	TRBV7-6	TGTGCCAGCAGCTTCCGGGACAGCACGAATTCACCCCTCCACTTT	CASSFRDSTNSPLHF
-	TRBJ2-7	-	TRBV4-3	TGCGCCAGCAGCCAAGGGGGAGCCTACGAGCAGTACTTC	CASSQGGAYEQYF
-	TRBJ1-3	-	TRBV5-1	TGCGCCAGCAGCTTTGGTCTTGAGAACACCATATATTTT	CASSFGLENTIYF
many	TRBJ2-3	TRBD1	TRBV7-6	TGTGCCAGCAGCTTAGGGACAGGGCGGTTTACAGATACGCAGTATTTT	CASSLGTGRFTDTQYF
few	TRBJ2-3	-	TRBV10-3	TGTGCCATCAGTGCACCCCTCGGCGGAAGCACAGATACGCAGTATTTT	CAISAPLGGSTDTQYF
-	TRBJ1-1	TRBD1	TRBV6-5	TGTGCCAGCAGTACCGCTGGGGCAGGGGGGAACACTGAAGCTTTCTTT	CASSTAGAGGNTEAFF
many	TRBJ2-2	-	TRBV19	TGTGCCAGTACGGTCATCGGGTCCGGGGAGCTGTTTTTT	CASTVIGSGELFF
-	TRBJ1-2	-	TRBV29-1	TGCAGCGTCCCAGGAGGCATCGGCTACACCTTC	CSVPGGIGYTF
-	TRBJ2-1	-	TRBV6-5	TGTGCCAGCAGTTACCTTCCGGAGAGCTCCTACAATGAGCAGTTCTTC	CASSYLPESSYNEQFF
few	TRBJ1-6	TRBD1	TRBV27	TGTGCCAGCAGTCGGGACAGGGGTTCACCCCTCCACTTT	CASSRDRGSPLHF
-	TRBJ2-1	-	TRBV7-3	TGTGCCAGCAGCCAACGTCACGAATCGTACAATGAGCAGTTCTTC	CASSQRHESYNEQFF
-	TRBJ2-5	-	TRBV12-3/TRBV12-4	TGTGCCAGCAGTTTGCGGGTAGCTGAGACCCAGTACTTC	CASSLRVAETQYF
-	TRBJ2-7	-	TRBV12-3/TRBV12-4	TGTGCCAGCGGGAGACTATCCTACGAGCAGTACTTC	CASGRLSYEQYF
few	TRBJ2-1	TRBD2	TRBV9	TGTGCCAGCAGCGTGGGACCCATGGGCGGGGGGCCGACGCGTCAGATGAATGAGCAGTTCTTC	CASSVGPMGGGPTRQMNEQFF
-	TRBJ2-5	-	TRBV20-1	TGCAGTGCTAGCGACGGAGAAGAGACCCAGTACTTC	CSASDGEETQYF
-	TRBJ1-1	-	TRBV28	TGTGCCAGCAGCAAGATCACTGAAGCTTTCTTT	CASSKITEAFF
-	TRBJ1-1	-	TRBV12-3/TRBV12-4	TGTGCCAGCAGTCTTAGGGGGGTCGATGAAGCTTTCTTT	CASSLRGVDEAFF
-	TRBJ2-1	-	TRBV5-1	TGCGCCAGCAGCCTCGACAGCATCAATGAGCAGTTCTTC	CASSLDSINEQFF
-	TRBJ2-1	-	TRBV29-1	TGCAGCGTGGGATTGAATGAGCAGTTCTTC	CSVGLNEQFF
-	TRBJ1-2	-	TRBV5-8	TGTGCCAGCAGCTCCATTAAGGACGGAGCTAACTATGGCTACACCTTC	CASSSIKDGANYGYTF
-	TRBJ1-1	TRBD1	TRBV3-1	TGTGCCAGCAGCCCCTCGGACAGGGTAGCTTTCTTT	CASSPSDRVAFF
few	TRBJ1-5	-	TRBV12-3/TRBV12-4	TGTGCCAGCACCAAAAGAGGGGGGAATCAGCCCCAGCATTTT	CASTKRGGNQPQHF
-	TRBJ1-4	-	TRBV4-3	TGCGCCAGCAGCCAAGTTGGGGGAGGACTGATTGAAAAACTGTTTTTT	CASSQVGGGLIEKLFF
-	TRBJ1-1	-	TRBV6-5	TGTGCCAGCAGTTACATTGGCAGGGCTCGAGCTTTCTTT	CASSYIGRARAFF
few	TRBJ2-5	TRBD1	TRBV7-2	TGTGCCAGCAGCTTCGCGAAAGGGGGCGGCGAGACCCAGTACTTC	CASSFAKGGGETQYF
-	TRBJ2-3	-	TRBV11-2	TGTGCCAGCAGCTATCCTGGAGCGCATACGCAGTATTTT	CASSYPGAHTQYF
-	TRBJ2-3	TRBD1	TRBV2	TGTGCCAGCAGTGAAGAGGGGGCGAGCACAGATACGCAGTATTTT	CASSEEGASTDTQYF
few	TRBJ2-3	-	TRBV4-3	TGCGCCAGCAGCCAAGAGTGGGGCCCAGGGGGGCCAGATACGCAGTATTTT	CASSQEWGPGGPDTQYF
few	TRBJ1-3	-	TRBV5-1	TGCGCCAGCAGCGAGAACAAGAGGACCATATATTTT	CASSENKRTIYF
few	TRBJ1-2	TRBD1	TRBV5-1	TGCGCCAGCAGCCCCGGGACAGGGAAGAGGGGCTACACCTTC	CASSPGTGKRGYTF
few	TRBJ2-3	TRBD2	TRBV4-1	TGCGCCAGCAGCGGGGCTAGCGGGGGGCATACAGATACGCAGTATTTT	CASSGASGGHTDTQYF
-	TRBJ2-1	TRBD2	TRBV15	TGTGCCACCAGCTTAGCGGGGGTGAACAATGAGCAGTTCTTC	CATSLAGVNNEQFF
many	TRBJ2-3	TRBD1	TRBV28	TGTGCCAGCAGGCGGACAGGGGGTTCAGATACGCAGTATTTT	CASRRTGGSDTQYF
-	TRBJ2-1	-	TRBV29-1	TGCAGCGTGAGCGCCCCGGACCGCTATTACAATGAGCAGTTCTTC	CSVSAPDRYYNEQFF
few	TRBJ2-2	TRBD1	TRBV5-1	TGCGCCAGCAGCTCCTACACAGGGGGCGCGGTCACCGGGGAGCTGTTTTTT	CASSSYTGGAVTGELFF
few	TRBJ2-7	-	TRBV5-1	TGCGCCAGCAGCCCCTTCTCGGGAGTTTACGAGCAGTACTTC	CASSPFSGVYEQYF
few	TRBJ1-1	-	TRBV6-5	TGTGCCAGCAGTTACTCCTCAGGCATGAACACTGAAGCTTTCTTT	CASSYSSGMNTEAFF
few	TRBJ2-3	TRBD2	TRBV4-3	TGCGCCAGCAGCTACCGACCTAGCGGGGGGGCAACAGATACGCAGTATTTT	CASSYRPSGGATDTQYF
-	TRBJ1-3	-	TRBV4-2	TGTGCCAGCAGCCAAGGAGGGGTGCTTGGAAACACCATATATTTT	CASSQGGVLGNTIYF
-	TRBJ2-3	-	TRBV7-6	TGTGCCAGCAGCCACCCCGGCCTGGTAGAGGCAGATACGCAGTATTTT	CASSHPGLVEADTQYF
few	TRBJ2-2	-	TRBV5-1	TGCGCCAGCAGCCCCGCCCGGGCCAACACCGGGGAGCTGTTTTTT	CASSPARANTGELFF
-	TRBJ2-2	TRBD2	TRBV9	TGTGCCAGCAGCGTAGGACTAGCGGGGGGTAACACCGGGGAGCTGTTTTTT	CASSVGLAGGNTGELFF
few	TRBJ1-6	TRBD1	TRBV7-2	TGTGCCAGCAGACACGCACAGGGGTGGTCACCCCTCCACTTT	CASRHAQGWSPLHF
few	TRBJ1-2	TRBD1	TRBV5-5	TGTGCCAGCAGCTTGGCCCAACCGGCAGGGGGCCACTATGGCTACACCTTC	CASSLAQPAGGHYGYTF